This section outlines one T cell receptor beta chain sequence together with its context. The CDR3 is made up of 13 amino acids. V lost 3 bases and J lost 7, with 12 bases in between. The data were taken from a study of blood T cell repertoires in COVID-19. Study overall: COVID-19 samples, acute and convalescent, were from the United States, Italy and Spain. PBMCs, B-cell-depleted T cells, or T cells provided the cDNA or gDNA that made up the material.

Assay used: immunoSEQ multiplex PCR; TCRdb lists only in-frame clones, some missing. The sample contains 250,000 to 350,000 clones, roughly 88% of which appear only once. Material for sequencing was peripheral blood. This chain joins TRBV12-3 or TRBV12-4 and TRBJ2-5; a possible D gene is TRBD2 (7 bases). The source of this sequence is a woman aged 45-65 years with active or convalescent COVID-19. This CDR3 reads CASSFGGGVTQYF. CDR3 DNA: TGTGCCAGCAGTTTTGGAGGGGGGGTGACCCAGTACTTC.